The T cell receptor (beta chain) under discussion was sequenced for a study of follicular helper T cells after annual influenza vaccination. CDR3 length equals 13 residues. The V gene end was trimmed by 3 bases and the J gene end by 4 bases; junction bases not matched to a gene: 1. Germline CDR1 and CDR2: LNHDA and SQIVND (reference sequence). Clones were sequenced by immunoSEQ multiplex PCR, and TCRdb holds only the in-frame ones, with some missing. The profile covers about 11,000 clones, with roughly 80% appearing a single time and roughly 1% taken by the ten largest. This clonotype was obtained from an adult who received the influenza vaccine. The rearrangement links TRBV19 to TRBJ2-7; 9 bases fit TRBD2. The sequences come from CXCR5- memory CD4+ T cells sorted from blood, collected 6 weeks after influenza vaccination. CDR3 in DNA: TGTGCCAGTAGTATGACTAGCGGTTACGAGCAGTACTTC. Translating it yields CASSMTSGYEQYF.